This entry describes one T cell receptor beta chain. These data are taken from a study of technical replicates of blood from a few donors. The assay was immunoSEQ multiplex PCR, and TCRdb's table has in-frame clones only and misses some. The profile shows more than 60,000 clones, roughly 93% of them singletons. The CDR3 spans 13 residues. V lost 4 bases, J lost 9 bases, and 14 bases lay in between. CDR1 is SGHRS, CDR2 YFSETQ, per germline. The chain is built from TRBV5-1 and TRBJ2-1, with D possibly matching TRBD2 (7 bases). This sequence originates from a human donor in good health. The specimen sequenced was T cells isolated from PBMCs. CDR3 nucleotides: TGCGCCAGCAGCCAATACAGGGAGGGTGAGCAGTTCTTC. It translates to CASSQYREGEQFF. The full variable domain, completed using reference TRBV5-1 and TRBJ2-1, is KAGVTQTPRYLIKTRGQQVTLSCSPISGHRSVSWYQQTPGQGLQFLFEYFSETQRNKGNFPGRFSGRQFSNSRSEMNVSTLELGDSALYLCASSQYREGEQFFGPGTRLTVL.